A selection of T cell receptor beta chains follows, all from one sample in a study of shared clonotypes between healthy human individuals. Sequenced by immunoSEQ multiplex PCR; TCRdb stores in-frame clones only, minus some. The table records approximately 530,000 clones, roughly 95% of them present only once. Sequenced material: naive CD4+ T cells sorted from blood. Every receptor here comes from a woman aged 30 to 39 in good health. Each CDR3 is given with its conserved first and last residue. The D gene is left open where the match is weak. The size entry is marked missing in some rows and otherwise reads once, few, many or a size class.

>NA|TRBV5-8|TRBJ2-4|NA
TGTGCCAGCAGCTTGGCCGGCAAGGTTTACATTCAGTACTTC
CASSLAGKVYIQYF
>TRBD1|TRBV7-9|TRBJ1-2|once
TGTGCCAGCAGGCCGGGACAGGGGGCTGGCTACACCTTC
CASRPGQGAGYTF
>NA|TRBV10-3|TRBJ2-1|NA
TGTGCCATCAGGAGGGGACCATCTGAAAATGAGCAGTTCTTC
CAIRRGPSENEQFF
>NA|TRBV5-1|TRBJ1-5|NA
TGCGCCAGCAGCTTGTCAACAGGAGCAAATCAGCCCCAGCATTTT
CASSLSTGANQPQHF
>TRBD2|TRBV27|TRBJ2-1|NA
TGTGCCAGCAGGCTAGCGGGAGGGCCCTCAATGCCCTACAATGAGCAGTTCTTC
CASRLAGGPSMPYNEQFF
>NA|TRBV28|TRBJ1-6|NA
TGTGCCAGCAGTGCGGATAATTCACCCCTCCACTTT
CASSADNSPLHF
>NA|TRBV10-2|TRBJ1-2|few
TGCGCCAGCAGGGATCTCGACAACTATGGCTACACCTTC
CASRDLDNYGYTF
>TRBD1|TRBV19|TRBJ1-5|NA
TGTGCCAGTAGTATAGCAGGGACAGGGGGCTTGCAGCCCCAGCATTTT
CASSIAGTGGLQPQHF
>NA|TRBV5-1|TRBJ1-2|NA
TGCGCCAGCAGCACGGAAATCGGGGTTGAAAATGGCTACACCTTC
CASSTEIGVENGYTF
>NA|TRBV30|TRBJ2-1|NA
TGTGCCTGGAATCATCAAGTACGGGGGAATGAGCAGTTCTTC
CAWNHQVRGNEQFF
>NA|TRBV14|TRBJ2-7|NA
TGTGCCAGCAGCCAACAATTCTTCCCCTCCTACGAGCAGTACTTC
CASSQQFFPSYEQYF
>NA|TRBV27|TRBJ2-7|NA
TGTGCCAGCATGGACCGCTACGAGCAGTACTTC
CASMDRYEQYF
>NA|TRBV11-3|TRBJ2-7|NA
TGTGCCAGCCGCCTGGACCCCTCAGGGGAGCAGTACTTC
CASRLDPSGEQYF
>TRBD1|TRBV28|TRBJ2-7|NA
TGTGCCAGCAGTTGGACAGGAGCCTACGAGCAGTACTTC
CASSWTGAYEQYF
>TRBD2|TRBV27|TRBJ2-7|NA
TGTGCCAGCAGAGGGACTAGCGGGATCCCGCAGCAGTACTTC
CASRGTSGIPQQYF
>NA|TRBV5-6|TRBJ1-5|NA
TGTGCCAGCAGCTTGAACGGAATCAGGGGCCAGCATTTT
CASSLNGIRGQHF
>NA|TRBV19|TRBJ2-7|NA
TGTGCCAGCGGGGACTTGAGCTCCTACGAGCAGTACTTC
CASGDLSSYEQYF
>TRBD2|TRBV7-9|TRBJ2-7|NA
TGTGCCAGCAGCTCTGGTAGCGGGAACTCCTTCCTCTACGAGCAGTACTTC
CASSSGSGNSFLYEQYF
>NA|TRBV7-6|TRBJ2-7|NA
TGTGCCAGCAGCTTAGCTACCCTCTCCTACGAGCAGTACTTC
CASSLATLSYEQYF
>TRBD1|TRBV6-1|TRBJ1-1|NA
TGTGCCAGCAGTGAAACAGGGGCGAACACTGAAGCTTTCTTT
CASSETGANTEAFF
>NA|TRBV4-1|TRBJ1-4|NA
TGCGCCAGCAGCCCAAGAAATTCCGTTGTGGTGGGGAAGAATGAAAAACTGTTTTTT
CASSPRNSVVVGKNEKLFF
>TRBD1|TRBV5-1|TRBJ1-2|NA
TGCGCCAGCAGCTTGATGGGACAGGGGGCGCTTACCTTC
CASSLMGQGALTF
>NA|TRBV7-9|TRBJ1-5|NA
TGTGCCAGCAGCCTCTCGGACCCGAGGGGCAATCAGCCCCAGCATTTT
CASSLSDPRGNQPQHF
>TRBD1|TRBV6-6|TRBJ2-1|NA
TGTGCCAGCAGCTTCGGGACAGCCTCCTACAATGAGCAGTTCTTC
CASSFGTASYNEQFF
>TRBD1|TRBV5-4|TRBJ1-1|NA
TGTGCCAGCAGCCCCGGACAGGGGGCAAACACTGAAGCTTTCTTT
CASSPGQGANTEAFF
>TRBD1|TRBV5-1|TRBJ2-1|once
TGCGCCAGCAGCTGGACAGGGGGCAATGAGCAGTTCTTC
CASSWTGGNEQFF
>NA|TRBV27|TRBJ1-3|NA
TGTGCCAGCAGTCGGGCCTTTTCTGGAAACACCATATATTTT
CASSRAFSGNTIYF
>NA|TRBV6-5|TRBJ2-3|NA
TGTGCCAGCTCGGGTAGGAAGGGCACAGATACGCAGTATTTT
CASSGRKGTDTQYF
>NA|TRBV25-1|TRBJ1-2|NA
TGTGCCAGCAGTGAAGATCTGGCAGGGTCCAACTATGGCTACACCTTC
CASSEDLAGSNYGYTF
>NA|TRBV7-2|TRBJ2-7|NA
TGTGCCAGCAGCTTACCCCGGTCCTCCTACGAGCAGTACTTC
CASSLPRSSYEQYF
>TRBD2|TRBV2|TRBJ2-1|NA
TGTGCCAGCACCCTATCTGGGACTAGCGGCAATGAGCAGTTCTTC
CASTLSGTSGNEQFF
>TRBD1|TRBV2|TRBJ2-7|once
TGTGCCAGCAGTGTCGGGGACAGGACCTACGAGCAGTACTTC
CASSVGDRTYEQYF
>TRBD2|TRBV28|TRBJ2-1|NA
TGTGCCAGCAGTTTCCTAGCGGGAAGGAATGAGCAGTTCTTC
CASSFLAGRNEQFF
>NA|TRBV12-1|TRBJ1-2|NA
TGTGCCAGCAGCCCTACCGGGTACATGGGCTATGGCTACACCTTC
CASSPTGYMGYGYTF
>NA|TRBV19|TRBJ2-1|NA
TGTGCCAGTAGTCTCCCCGGGAGTAGCTCCTACAATGAGCAGTTCTTC
CASSLPGSSSYNEQFF
>NA|TRBV29-1|TRBJ2-7|NA
TGCAGCGTTGTTAGGATGGGTCGTGGGATGAGGTACGAGCAGTACTTC
CSVVRMGRGMRYEQYF
>NA|TRBV30|TRBJ1-5|NA
TGTGCCTGGACACCGAGGGGATCGAGCAATCAGCCCCAGCATTTT
CAWTPRGSSNQPQHF
>NA|TRBV7-3|TRBJ2-7|NA
TGTGCCAGCAGCTTAGACAGCAACTACGAGCAGTACTTC
CASSLDSNYEQYF
>NA|TRBV9|TRBJ2-7|NA
TGTGCCAGCAGCGCCCAGGGGGGCTTCCACGAGCAGTACTTC
CASSAQGGFHEQYF
>TRBD1|TRBV27|TRBJ1-5|NA
TGTGCCAGCACCCCTAAACAGGGGTTGCAGCCCCAGCATTTT
CASTPKQGLQPQHF
>NA|TRBV10-1|TRBJ2-2|NA
TGCGCCACATCCGCGGGACACCCTAGATCGGGGGAGCTGTTTTTT
CATSAGHPRSGELFF
>TRBD1|TRBV7-9|TRBJ2-7|NA
TGTGCCAGCAGCTTAGGACAGGGGGCGGGGTACGAGCAGTACTTC
CASSLGQGAGYEQYF
>TRBD2|TRBV5-1|TRBJ2-5|NA
TGCGCCAGCAGCTCGACTAGCGGATCGGCCCAGTACTTC
CASSSTSGSAQYF